This T cell receptor beta chain was documented in a study of PD-L1 blockade in urothelial cancer. This CDR3 comprises 13 residues. Trimming shortened V by 5 bases and J by 6 bases, and 12 bases separated the two germline ends. Germline lookup yields CDR1 MNHEY and CDR2 SMNVEV (reference sequence). Libraries were prepared by immunoSEQ multiplex PCR; TCRdb keeps only in-frame clonotypes and omits some of them. The table includes about 130,000 clones, about 83% detected once. The table lists this clone with a few counts. Time point described: peripheral blood 6 weeks after treatment start. The number of samples from each patient was between 1 and 8, taken pretreatment and on-treatment.

The chain recombines TRBV27 with TRBJ2-3; a possible D gene is TRBD2 (5 bases). The receptor was isolated from a middle-aged man with urothelial cancer. The material sequenced was PBMCs, taken around atezolizumab (anti-PD-L1) treatment. CDR3 sequence reads: CASSLGLVDTQYF. In DNA, the CDR3 is TGTGCCAGCAGTCTAGGACTGGTGGATACGCAGTATTTT.